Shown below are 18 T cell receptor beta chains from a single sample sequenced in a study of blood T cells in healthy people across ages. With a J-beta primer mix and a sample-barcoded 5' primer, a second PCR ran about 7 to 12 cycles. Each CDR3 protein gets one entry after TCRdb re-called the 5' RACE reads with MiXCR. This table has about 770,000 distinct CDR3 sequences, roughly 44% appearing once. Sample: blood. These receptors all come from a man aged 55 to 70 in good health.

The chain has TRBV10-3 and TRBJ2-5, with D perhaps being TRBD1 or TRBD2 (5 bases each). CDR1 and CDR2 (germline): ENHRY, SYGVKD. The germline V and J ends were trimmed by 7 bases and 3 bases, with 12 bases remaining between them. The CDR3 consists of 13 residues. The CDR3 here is CAINRDGKETQYF. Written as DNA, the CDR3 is TGTGCCATCAACCGGGACGGTAAAGAGACCCAGTACTTC.

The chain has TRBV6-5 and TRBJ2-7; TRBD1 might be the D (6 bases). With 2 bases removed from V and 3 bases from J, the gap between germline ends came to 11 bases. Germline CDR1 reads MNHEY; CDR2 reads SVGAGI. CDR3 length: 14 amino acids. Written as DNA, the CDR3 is TGTGCCAGCAGTTACGACGTCAGGGGCTACGAGCAGTACTTC. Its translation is CASSYDVRGYEQYF.

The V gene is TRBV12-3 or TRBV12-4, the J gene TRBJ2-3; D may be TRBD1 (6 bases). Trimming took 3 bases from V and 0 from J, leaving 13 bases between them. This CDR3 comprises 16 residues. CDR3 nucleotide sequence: TGTGCCAGCAGTTTTGGGGGCCAGAGTAGCACAGATACGCAGTATTTT. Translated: CASSFGGQSSTDTQYF.

The CDR3 region is CSATQETQYF. The DNA for the CDR3 is TGCAGTGCAACTCAAGAGACCCAGTACTTC. The chain joins TRBV20-1 to TRBJ2-5; D not resolved. V dropped 6 bases and J dropped 2 bases, with 4 bases sitting between them. CDR1 is DFQATT and CDR2 is SNEGSKA in the germline V gene (reference sequence). The CDR3 loop spans 10 amino acids.

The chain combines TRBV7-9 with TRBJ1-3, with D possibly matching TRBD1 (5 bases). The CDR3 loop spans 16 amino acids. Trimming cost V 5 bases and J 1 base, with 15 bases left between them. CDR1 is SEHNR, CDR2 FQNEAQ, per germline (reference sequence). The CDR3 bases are TGTGCCAGCAGCATGGGGACCGCTGGATCTGGAAACACCATATATTTT. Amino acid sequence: CASSMGTAGSGNTIYF.

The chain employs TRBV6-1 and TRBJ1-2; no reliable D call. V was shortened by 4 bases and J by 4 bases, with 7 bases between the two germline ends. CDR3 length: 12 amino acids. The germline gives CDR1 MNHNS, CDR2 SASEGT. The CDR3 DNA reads TGTGCCAGCAGTGTTCATAGCTATGGCTACACCTTC. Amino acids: CASSVHSYGYTF.

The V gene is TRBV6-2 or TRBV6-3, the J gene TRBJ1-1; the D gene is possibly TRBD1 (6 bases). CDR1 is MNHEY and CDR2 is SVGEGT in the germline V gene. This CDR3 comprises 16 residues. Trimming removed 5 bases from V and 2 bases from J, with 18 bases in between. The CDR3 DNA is TGTGCCAGCAGTCCCCAACCCGGGGGGCGAAACACTGAAGCTTTCTTT. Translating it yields CASSPQPGGRNTEAFF.

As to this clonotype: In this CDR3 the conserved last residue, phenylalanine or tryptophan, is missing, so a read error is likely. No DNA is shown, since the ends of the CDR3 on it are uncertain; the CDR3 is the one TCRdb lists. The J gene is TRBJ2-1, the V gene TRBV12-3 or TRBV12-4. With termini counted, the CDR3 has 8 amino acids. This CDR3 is CASSSGNL.

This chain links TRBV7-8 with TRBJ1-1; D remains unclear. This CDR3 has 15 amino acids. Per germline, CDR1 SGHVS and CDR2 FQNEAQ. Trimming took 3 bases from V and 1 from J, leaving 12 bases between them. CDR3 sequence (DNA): TGTGCCAGCAGCTTTCAAACGGCGACGAACACTGAAGCTTTCTTT. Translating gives CASSFQTATNTEAFF.

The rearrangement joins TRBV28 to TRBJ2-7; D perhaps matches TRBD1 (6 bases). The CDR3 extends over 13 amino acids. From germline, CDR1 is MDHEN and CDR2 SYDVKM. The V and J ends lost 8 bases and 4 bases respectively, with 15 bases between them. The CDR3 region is CASAGTPAYEQYF. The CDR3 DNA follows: TGTGCCAGCGCCGGGACACCCGCATACGAGCAGTACTTC.

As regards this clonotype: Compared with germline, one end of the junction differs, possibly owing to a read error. CDR3 sequence: CASSLQGNEQYF. The CDR3 DNA is TGTGCCAGCAGTTTACAAGGTAACGAGCAGTACTTC. The chain employs TRBV5-1 and TRBJ2-7; D is ambiguous. The CDR3 covers 12 residues. Germline V gene sequence: CDR1 SGHRS, CDR2 YFSETQ. Supplemented by reference TRBV5-1 and TRBJ2-7, the full variable domain reads KAGVTQTPRYLIKTRGQQVTLSCSPISGHRSVSWYQQTPGQGLQFLFEYFSETQRNKGNFPGRFSGRQFSNSRSEMNVSTLELGDSALYLCASSLQGNEQYFGPGTRLTVT.

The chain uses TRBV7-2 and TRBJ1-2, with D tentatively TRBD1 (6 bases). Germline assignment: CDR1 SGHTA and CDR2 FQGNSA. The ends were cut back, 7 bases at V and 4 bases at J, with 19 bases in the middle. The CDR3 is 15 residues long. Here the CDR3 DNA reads TGTGCCAGCACCGGGGGGCCTCGGCAGGCCTATGGCTACACCTTC. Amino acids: CASTGGPRQAYGYTF.

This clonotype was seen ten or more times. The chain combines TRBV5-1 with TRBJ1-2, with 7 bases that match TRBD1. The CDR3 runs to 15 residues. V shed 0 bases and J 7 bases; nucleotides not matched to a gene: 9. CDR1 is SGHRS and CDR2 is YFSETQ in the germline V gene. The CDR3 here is CASSLAPDRLSGYTF. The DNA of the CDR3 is TGCGCCAGCAGCTTGGCCCCGGACAGGTTAAGTGGCTACACCTTC.

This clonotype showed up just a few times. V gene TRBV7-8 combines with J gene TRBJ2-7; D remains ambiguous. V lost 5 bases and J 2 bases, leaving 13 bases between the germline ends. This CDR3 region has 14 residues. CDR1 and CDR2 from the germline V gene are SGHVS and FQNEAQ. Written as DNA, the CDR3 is TGTGCCAGCAGCCCCCTACCTGTAGCCTACGAGCAGTACTTC. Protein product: CASSPLPVAYEQYF.

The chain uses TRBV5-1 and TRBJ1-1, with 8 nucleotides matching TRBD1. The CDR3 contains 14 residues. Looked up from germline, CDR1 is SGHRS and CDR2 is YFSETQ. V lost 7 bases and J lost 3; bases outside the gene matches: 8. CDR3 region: CASSLDRADTEAFF. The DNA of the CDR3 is TGCGCCAGCTCCTTGGACAGGGCGGACACTGAAGCTTTCTTT.

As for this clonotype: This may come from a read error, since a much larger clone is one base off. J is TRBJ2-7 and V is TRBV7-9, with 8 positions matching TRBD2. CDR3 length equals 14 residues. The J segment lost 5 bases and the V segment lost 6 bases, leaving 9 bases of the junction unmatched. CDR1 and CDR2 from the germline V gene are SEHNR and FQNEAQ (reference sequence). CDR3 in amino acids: CASRPIGGAHEQYF. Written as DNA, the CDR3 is TGTGCCAGCAGGCCGATCGGGGGGGCGCACGAGCAGTACTTC.

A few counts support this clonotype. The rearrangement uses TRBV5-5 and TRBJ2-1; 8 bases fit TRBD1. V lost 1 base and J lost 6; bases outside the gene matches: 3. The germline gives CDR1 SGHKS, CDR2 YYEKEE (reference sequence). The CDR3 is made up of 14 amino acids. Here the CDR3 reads CASSLNRGFNEQFF. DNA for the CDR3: TGTGCCAGCAGCTTGAACAGGGGGTTCAATGAGCAGTTCTTC. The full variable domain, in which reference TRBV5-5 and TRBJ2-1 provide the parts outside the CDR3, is DAGVTQSPTHLIKTRGQQVTLRCSPISGHKSVSWYQQVLGQGPQFIFQYYEKEERGRGNFPDRFSARQFPNYSSELNVNALLLGDSALYLCASSLNRGFNEQFFGPGTRLTVL.

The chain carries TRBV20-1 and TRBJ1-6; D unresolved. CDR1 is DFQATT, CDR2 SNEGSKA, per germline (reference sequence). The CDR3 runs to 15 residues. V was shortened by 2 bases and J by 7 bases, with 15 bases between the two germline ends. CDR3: CSARSGGLVNSPLHF. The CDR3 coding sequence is TGCAGTGCTAGATCGGGCGGGCTGGTCAATTCACCCCTCCACTTT.